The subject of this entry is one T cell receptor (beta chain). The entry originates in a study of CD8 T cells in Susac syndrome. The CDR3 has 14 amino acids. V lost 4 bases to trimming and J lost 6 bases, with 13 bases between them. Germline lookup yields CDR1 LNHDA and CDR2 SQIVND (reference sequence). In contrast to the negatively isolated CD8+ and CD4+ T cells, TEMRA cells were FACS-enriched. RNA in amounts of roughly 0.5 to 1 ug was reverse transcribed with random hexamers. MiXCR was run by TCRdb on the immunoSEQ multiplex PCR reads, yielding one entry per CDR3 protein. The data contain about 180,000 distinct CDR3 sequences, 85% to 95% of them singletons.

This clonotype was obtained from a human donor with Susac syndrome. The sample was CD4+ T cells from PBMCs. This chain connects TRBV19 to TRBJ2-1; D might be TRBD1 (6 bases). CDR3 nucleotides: TGTGCCAGTAGTAGTACAGGGACAATCAATGAGCAGTTCTTC. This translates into CASSSTGTINEQFF.